A single count supports the clone carrying this T cell receptor (beta chain). The data are from a study of T cell changes during pregnancy in multiple sclerosis. Deletions cut 2 bases from V and 3 bases from J, with 18 bases between. The germline gives CDR1 SGHRS, CDR2 YFSETQ. The CDR3 runs 16 residues. TCRdb's copy holds only in-frame clones and misses some; the assay was immunoSEQ multiplex PCR. The sample contains about 33,000 clones, approximately 91% of which appear only once. The clonotype originates from a female donor in good health, enrolled as a control in a pregnancy study. The sample was CD4+ T cells from peripheral blood mononuclear cells, taken in the third trimester of pregnancy. The rearrangement uses TRBV5-1 and TRBJ2-7; possible D gene TRBD1, 8 bases. The CDR3 loop is CASSFGRGTGGYEQYF. As DNA, the CDR3 is TGCGCCAGCAGCTTTGGGCGGGGGACAGGAGGCTACGAGCAGTACTTC.